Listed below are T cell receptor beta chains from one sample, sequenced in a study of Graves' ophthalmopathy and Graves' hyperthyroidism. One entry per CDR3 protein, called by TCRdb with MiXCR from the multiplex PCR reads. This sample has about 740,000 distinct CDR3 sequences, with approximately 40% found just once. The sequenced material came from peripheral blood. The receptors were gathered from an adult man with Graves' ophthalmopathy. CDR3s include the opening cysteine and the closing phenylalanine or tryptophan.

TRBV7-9,CASSFQGLYTGELFF
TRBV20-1,CSARRTEGGTEAFF
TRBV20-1,CSAIFGTRGWEQYF
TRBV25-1,CASRGPANTEAFF
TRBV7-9,CASSNPGQPTTFF
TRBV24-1,CASSRLAISGYTF
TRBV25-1,CASSYATGSGELFF
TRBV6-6,CASSYSRLSGNTIYF
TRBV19,CAIGEYTGELYF
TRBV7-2,CASSLEGTEVSEAFF
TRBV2,CASSLSPPGQHTYEQYF
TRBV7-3,CASSPAGVSQETQYF
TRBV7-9,CASSRRRGVYTDTQYF
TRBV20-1,CSARVDRGPRRTQYF
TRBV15,CATSRDGTGDQPQHF
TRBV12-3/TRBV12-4,CASSSRTLNTEAFF
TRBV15,CATSRGVGDPYEQYF
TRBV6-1,CASSRARTLNYGYTF
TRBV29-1,CSVEDALTKLANTGELFF
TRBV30,CAWRRSQETQYF
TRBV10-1,CASSDNRASSYNSPLHF
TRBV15,CATSRETGDLREKLFF
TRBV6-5,CASTLRQGAHSEQYF
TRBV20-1,CSARGGTGGKAETQYF
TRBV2,CASRRGLAGANEQYF